This is a list of T cell receptor beta chains from one sample in a study of beta chain features in type 1 diabetes. The assay was immunoSEQ multiplex PCR, and TCRdb's table has in-frame clones only and misses some. The sample shows more than 250,000 clones, roughly 25% of them seen only once. Sequencing input: naive CD4+ T cells from blood. These receptors were collected from a woman aged 25 to 45 with type 1 diabetes. The conserved cysteine and the conserved F or W are not part of the CDR3 here. The order of the fields is V gene, CDR3 protein.

>TRBV2
ASVYEGEQY
>TRBV30
AWSVEFEQY
>TRBV27
ASKPLAGLGTDTQY
>TRBV4-1
ASSQDEGRNYGYT
>TRBV11-3
ASSLGLAGTNEQF
>TRBV7-9
ASSLLWQGQGVEKLF
>TRBV5-6
ASSTGQLSGANVLT
>TRBV7-2
ASSLGTSVRYNEQF
>TRBV5-1
ASSQLAGTGVEQY
>TRBV30
AWSVSESLGYT
>TRBV19
ASTTRLRENQPQH
>TRBV5-4
ASSLAGGGKGTGELF
>TRBV29-1
SVVYGEAF
>TRBV11-3
ASSLTSGSYEQY
>TRBV30
AWSVSAEAF
>TRBV27
ASSGLAEGEADEQF
>TRBV30
AWTQGAVEQY
>TRBV7-9
ASSWAGVRNEQY
>TRBV28
ASRLGHLQETQY
>TRBV30
AWSPLAGSDYGYT
>TRBV9
ASSLVTSGLNEQF
>TRBV28
ASSAMTGVYGYT
>TRBV4-2
ASRGLANTGELF
>TRBV7-9
ASSLLGGDYGYT
>TRBV29-1
SVYTPGQLYGYT
>TRBV9
ASSVGRIQETQY
>TRBV30
AWRRLNTEAF
>TRBV28
ASSFITGGSYEQY
>TRBV7-8
ASSGAGLAGASSYNEQF
>TRBV9
ASSSTSGRNTGELF
>TRBV11-2
ASSSALIARYEQY
>TRBV7-8
ASSSTSISYNEQF
>TRBV25-1
ASSEETGGNNQPQH
>TRBV6-5
AAGREGDETQY
>TRBV10-3
AILLPGLAGAYEQY
>TRBV18
ASSPSRDEQY
>TRBV29-1
SAGQDPYNEQF
>TRBV7-2
ASRVSGSTGEQY
>TRBV2
ASGQGNYGYT
>TRBV5-1
ASSGGLAGEQY
>TRBV5-1
ASSLGPGEQY
>TRBV4-2
ASSHGQGNGYT
>TRBV5-4
ASSLASVETQY
>TRBV4-1
ASSHAGQGLQETQY
>TRBV20-1
SAAQGTEAF
>TRBV7-3
ASSPQGANTGELF
>TRBV7-2
ASSLVREKGETQY
>TRBV4-1
ASSGLPSVRYEQY
>TRBV29-1
SVVGTDTNTGELF
>TRBV5-1
ASSSGTEGETQY
>TRBV29-1
SVAWAGDEKLF
>TRBV9
ASSVTGTRSDEQF
>TRBV4-2
ASSQDRGTYLQPQH
>TRBV9
ASSVQAGVTGELF
>TRBV29-1
SVGGRNYEQY
>TRBV7-7
ASSRGSGANVLT
>TRBV11-3
ASSPQETYEQY
>TRBV5-4
ASSFRGTGTSYEQY
>TRBV4-1
ASSPSGRAEQY
>TRBV6-5
ASSGRNRGNTEAF